This TCR beta chain was captured in a study of T-cell memory formation after mild COVID-19. Study-wide results and limits: Mainly CM and EM harbored the contracting CD4+ clones; mainly EMRA harbored the CD8+ ones. Whether second-wave clones peaking at day 37 were SARS-CoV-2 specific went unconfirmed.

The CDR3 is 12 amino acids. Deletions cut 5 bases from V and 7 bases from J, with 11 bases between. 5'RACE with constant-segment primers yielded barcoded, UMI-tagged TCR alpha and TCR beta cDNA libraries. One entry per CDR3 protein results from TCRdb running MiXCR on the 5' RACE reads. The table lists approximately 400,000 distinct CDR3 sequences, around 24% of them singletons. As regards this clonotype: Its antigen remains unidentified.

The sequence derives from an adult woman who had mild COVID-19 (a few samples of this study predate the infection). Cell type and time point are not known. Specimen: PBMCs or a T cell subset sorted from them (not recorded which). The chain couples TRBV12-3 or TRBV12-4 to TRBJ2-5; a weak D match, TRBD2 (6 bases). This chain's CDR3 is CASSSDGRTQYF. In DNA, the CDR3 is TGTGCCAGCAGTAGCGACGGGAGGACCCAGTACTTC.